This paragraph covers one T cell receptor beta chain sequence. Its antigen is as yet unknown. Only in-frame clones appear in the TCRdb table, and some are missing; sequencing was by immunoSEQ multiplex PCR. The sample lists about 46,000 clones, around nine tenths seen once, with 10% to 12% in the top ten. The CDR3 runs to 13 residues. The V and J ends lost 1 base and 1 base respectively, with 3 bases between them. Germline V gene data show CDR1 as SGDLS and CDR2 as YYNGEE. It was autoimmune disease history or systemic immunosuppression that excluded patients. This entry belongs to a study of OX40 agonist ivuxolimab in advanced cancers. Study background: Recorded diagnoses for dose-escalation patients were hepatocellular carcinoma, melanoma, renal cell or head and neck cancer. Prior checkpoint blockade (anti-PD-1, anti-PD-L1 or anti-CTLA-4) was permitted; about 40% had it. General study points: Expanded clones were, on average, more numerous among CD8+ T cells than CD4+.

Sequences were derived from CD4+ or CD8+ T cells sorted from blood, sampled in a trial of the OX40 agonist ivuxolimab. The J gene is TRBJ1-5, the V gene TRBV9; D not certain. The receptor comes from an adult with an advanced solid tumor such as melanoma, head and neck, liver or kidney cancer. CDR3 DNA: TGTGCCAGCAGCGTACGCAGCAATCAGCCCCAGCATTTT. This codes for CASSVRSNQPQHF.